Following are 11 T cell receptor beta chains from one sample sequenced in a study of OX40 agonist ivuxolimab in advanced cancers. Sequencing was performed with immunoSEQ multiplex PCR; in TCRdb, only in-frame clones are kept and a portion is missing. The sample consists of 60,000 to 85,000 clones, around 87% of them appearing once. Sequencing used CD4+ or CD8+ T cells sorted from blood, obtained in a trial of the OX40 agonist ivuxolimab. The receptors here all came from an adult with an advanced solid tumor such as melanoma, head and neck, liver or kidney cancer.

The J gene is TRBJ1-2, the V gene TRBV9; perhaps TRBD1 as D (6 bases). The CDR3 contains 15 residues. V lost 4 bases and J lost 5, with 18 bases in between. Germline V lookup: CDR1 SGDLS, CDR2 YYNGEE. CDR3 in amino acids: CASSSGIGGPYGYTF. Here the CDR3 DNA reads TGTGCCAGCAGCTCAGGGATCGGGGGGCCATATGGCTACACCTTC.

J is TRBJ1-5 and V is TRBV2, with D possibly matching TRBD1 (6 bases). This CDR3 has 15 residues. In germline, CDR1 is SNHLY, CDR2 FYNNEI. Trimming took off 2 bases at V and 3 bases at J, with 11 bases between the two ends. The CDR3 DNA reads TGTGCCAGCAGTGAACAGGGGATATACAATCAGCCCCAGCATTTT. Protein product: CASSEQGIYNQPQHF.

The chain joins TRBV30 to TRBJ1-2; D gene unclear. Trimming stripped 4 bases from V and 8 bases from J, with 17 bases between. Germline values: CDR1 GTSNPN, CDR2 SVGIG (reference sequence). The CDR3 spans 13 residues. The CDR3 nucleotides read TGTGCCTGGAAGGCGCCCCATGGAGGGGGCTACACCTTC. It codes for CAWKAPHGGGYTF.

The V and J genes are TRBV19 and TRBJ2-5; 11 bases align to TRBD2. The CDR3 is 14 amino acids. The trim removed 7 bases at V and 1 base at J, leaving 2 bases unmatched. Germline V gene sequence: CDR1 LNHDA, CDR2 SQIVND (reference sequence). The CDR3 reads CASNSGGGQETQYF. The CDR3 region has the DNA TGTGCCAGTAATAGCGGGGGGGGCCAAGAGACCCAGTACTTC.

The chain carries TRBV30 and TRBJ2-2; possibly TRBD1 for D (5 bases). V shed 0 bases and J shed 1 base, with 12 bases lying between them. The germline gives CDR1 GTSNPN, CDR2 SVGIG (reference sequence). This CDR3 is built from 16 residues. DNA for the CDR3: TGTGCCTGGAGTGTACAATGGACAAAGAACACCGGGGAGCTGTTTTTT. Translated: CAWSVQWTKNTGELFF.

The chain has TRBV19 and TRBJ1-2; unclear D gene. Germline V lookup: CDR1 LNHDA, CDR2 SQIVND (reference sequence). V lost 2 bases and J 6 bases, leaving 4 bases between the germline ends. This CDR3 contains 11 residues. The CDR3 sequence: CASSIMDGYTF. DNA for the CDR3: TGTGCCAGTAGTATAATGGATGGCTACACCTTC.

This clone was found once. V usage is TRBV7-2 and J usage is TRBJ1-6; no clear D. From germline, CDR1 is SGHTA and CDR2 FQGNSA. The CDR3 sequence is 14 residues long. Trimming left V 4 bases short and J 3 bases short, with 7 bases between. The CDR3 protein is CASSSTIYNSPLHF. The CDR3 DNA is TGTGCCAGCAGCTCAACTATCTATAATTCACCCCTCCACTTT. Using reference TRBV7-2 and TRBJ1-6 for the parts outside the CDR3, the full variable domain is GAGVSQSPSNKVTEKGKDVELRCDPISGHTALYWYRQSLGQGLEFLIYFQGNSAPDKSGLPSDRFSAERTGGSVSTLTIQRTQQEDSAVYLCASSSTIYNSPLHFGNGTRLTVT.

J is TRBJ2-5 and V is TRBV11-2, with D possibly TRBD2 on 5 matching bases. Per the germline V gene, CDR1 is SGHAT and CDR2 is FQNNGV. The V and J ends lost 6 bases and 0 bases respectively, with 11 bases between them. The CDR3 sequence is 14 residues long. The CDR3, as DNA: TGTGCCAGCAGATGGACTGGCCACCAAGAGACCCAGTACTTC. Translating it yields CASRWTGHQETQYF.

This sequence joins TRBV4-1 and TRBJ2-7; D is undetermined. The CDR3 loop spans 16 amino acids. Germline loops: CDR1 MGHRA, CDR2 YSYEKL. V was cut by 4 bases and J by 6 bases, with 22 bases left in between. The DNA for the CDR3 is TGCGCCAGCAGCCGCCTCCCCGGGTACAGCTCCGGCGAGCAGTACTTC. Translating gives CASSRLPGYSSGEQYF.

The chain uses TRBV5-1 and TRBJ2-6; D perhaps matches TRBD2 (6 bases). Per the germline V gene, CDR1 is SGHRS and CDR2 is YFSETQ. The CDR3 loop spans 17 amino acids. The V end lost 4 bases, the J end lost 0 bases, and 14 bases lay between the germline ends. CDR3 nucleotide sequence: TGCGCCAGCAGCACGGGAGTCTTCAGCTCTGGGGCCAACGTCCTGACTTTC. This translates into CASSTGVFSSGANVLTF.

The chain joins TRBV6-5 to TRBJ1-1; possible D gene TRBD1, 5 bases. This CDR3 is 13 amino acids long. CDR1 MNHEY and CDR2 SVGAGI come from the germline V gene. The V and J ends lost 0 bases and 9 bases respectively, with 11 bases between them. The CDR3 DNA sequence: TGTGCCAGCAGTTACTCCGGGGCAGGGAAAGCTTTCTTT. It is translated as CASSYSGAGKAFF.